The 6 T cell receptor beta chains reported below all come from one sample, sequenced in a study of human T cells and chemical hapten exposure. Indicated time point: pre-sensitization, week 0. Treatment reported: therapeutic diphenylcyclopropenone sensitization with weekly scalp DPC. TCRdb recomputed calls from the RACE reads with MiXCR, one row per CDR3 protein. The table has approximately 260,000 distinct CDR3 sequences, almost 8% seen once. The source was whole blood, collected in connection with sensitization to the hapten diphenylcyclopropenone (DPC). The receptors stem from a man younger than 30 with alopecia areata. Some clones in this sample may be carry-over from other donors' samples.

V gene TRBV7-9 combines with J gene TRBJ1-1; possible D gene TRBD1, 6 bases. Germline V CDR1 and CDR2: SEHNR, FQNEAQ (reference sequence). There are 14 residues in the CDR3. Trimming pared 7 bases from V and 0 bases from J, leaving 12 bases between. As DNA, the CDR3 is TGTGCCAGCAACCAGGGGATGTTGAACACTGAAGCTTTCTTT. This gives the protein CASNQGMLNTEAFF.

The chain uses TRBV6-6 and TRBJ1-1, with 11 bases lining up with TRBD1. V lost 4 bases, J lost 2 bases, and 3 bases stayed unmatched. Germline V gene sequence: CDR1 MNHNY, CDR2 SVGAGI (reference sequence). The CDR3 is made up of 15 amino acids. Here the CDR3 DNA reads TGTGCCAGCAGTTGGACAGGGGGCGGAAACACTGAAGCTTTCTTT. This encodes CASSWTGGGNTEAFF.

This clonotype was observed many times. The chain is built from TRBV6-2 or TRBV6-3 and TRBJ1-5; no clear D gene. The CDR3 runs to 15 residues. Trimming pared 0 bases from V and 1 base from J, leaving 7 bases between. The germline gives CDR1 MNHEY, CDR2 SVGEGT. This chain's CDR3 is CASSYSSGSNQPQHF. The CDR3 coding sequence is TGTGCCAGCAGTTACTCCTCTGGGAGCAATCAGCCCCAGCATTTT.

The chain employs TRBV7-2 and TRBJ1-5; tentatively, D is TRBD1 (5 bases). The CDR3 contains 15 residues. CDR1 and CDR2 from the germline V gene are SGHTA and FQGNSA. V lost 1 base and J 5 bases, leaving 12 bases between the germline ends. CDR3 DNA sequence: TGTGCCAGCAGCTTAGGCCCAGGGAGGGATCAGCCCCAGCATTTT. This encodes CASSLGPGRDQPQHF.

This rearrangement joins TRBV7-3 to TRBJ1-1; possible D gene TRBD1, 6 bases. Germline CDR1 is SGHTA and CDR2 is FQGTGA. This CDR3 region has 13 residues. The ends were cut back, 8 bases at V and 6 bases at J, with 16 bases in the middle. DNA for the CDR3: TGTGCCAGCGGGCGAGGGGGATTGGCTGAAGCTTTCTTT. As protein: CASGRGGLAEAFF.

Many counts were recorded for this clonotype. The chain combines TRBV2 with TRBJ1-2; the D gene is possibly TRBD1 (5 bases). The CDR3 sequence is 14 residues long. Trimming took 4 bases from V and 8 from J, leaving 17 bases between them. CDR1 is SNHLY, CDR2 FYNNEI, per germline. CDR3 in DNA: TGTGCCAGCAGTGCAGGGTCGCAGGGCCGCGGCTACACCTTC. Its translation is CASSAGSQGRGYTF.